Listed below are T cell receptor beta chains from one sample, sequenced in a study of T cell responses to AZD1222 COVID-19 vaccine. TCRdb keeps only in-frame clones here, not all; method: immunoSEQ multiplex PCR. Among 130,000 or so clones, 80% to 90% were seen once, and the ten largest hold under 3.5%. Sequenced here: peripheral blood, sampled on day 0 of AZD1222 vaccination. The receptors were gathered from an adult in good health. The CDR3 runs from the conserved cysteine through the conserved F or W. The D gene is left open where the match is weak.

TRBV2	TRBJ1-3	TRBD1	CASSPGTGRRSRAGNTIYF
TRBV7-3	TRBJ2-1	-	CASSLGLNNEQFF
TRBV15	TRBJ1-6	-	CATRRRDTGAPLHF
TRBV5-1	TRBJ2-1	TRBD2	CASSLGSGVRLQFF
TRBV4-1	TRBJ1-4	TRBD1	CASSLGDRPRKLFF
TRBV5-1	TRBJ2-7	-	CASSGANYEQYF
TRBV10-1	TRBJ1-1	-	CASRIRQIGNTEAFF
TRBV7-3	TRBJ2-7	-	CASSPSIGIGYEQYF
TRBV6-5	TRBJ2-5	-	CASSYRGGTQYF
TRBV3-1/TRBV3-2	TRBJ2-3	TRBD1	CASTQRQGNTQYF
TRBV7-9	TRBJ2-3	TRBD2	CASSLASGVVDTQYF
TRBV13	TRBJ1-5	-	CASSLGNYGNQPQHF
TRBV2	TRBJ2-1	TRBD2	CASRAGTNDNEQFF
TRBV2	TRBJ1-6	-	CASSAGPLGSYNSPLHF
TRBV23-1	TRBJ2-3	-	CASSQSSSSDTQYF
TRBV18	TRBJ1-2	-	CASSLGTDYGYTF
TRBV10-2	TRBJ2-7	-	CASRSKGRIEQYF
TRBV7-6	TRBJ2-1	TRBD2	CASSLEASGNYNEQFF
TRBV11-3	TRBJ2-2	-	CASSSIADGELFF
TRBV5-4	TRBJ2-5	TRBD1	CASSRDREGTQYF
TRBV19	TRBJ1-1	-	CASSMGHLNTEAFF
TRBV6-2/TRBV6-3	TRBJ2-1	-	CASSYGLLTYNEQFF
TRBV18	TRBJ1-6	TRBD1	CASSPIRGDNSPLHF
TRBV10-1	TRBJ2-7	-	CASSESWVAESYEQYF
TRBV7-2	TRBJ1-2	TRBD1	CASSFGRQGKYSNYGYTF
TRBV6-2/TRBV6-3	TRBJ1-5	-	CASSEGGSNQPQHF
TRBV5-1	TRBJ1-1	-	CASNPSFSRTASTEAFF
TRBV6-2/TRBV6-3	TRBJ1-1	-	CASSPRGANTEAFF
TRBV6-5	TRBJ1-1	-	CASRTDRMNTEAFF
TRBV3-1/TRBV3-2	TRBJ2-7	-	CASSLRTYSYEQYF
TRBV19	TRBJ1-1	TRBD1	CASNIGQGGLNTEAFF
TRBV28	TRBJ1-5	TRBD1	CASSPGQERGNQPQHF
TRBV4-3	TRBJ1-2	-	CASSQEQGRFHGYTF
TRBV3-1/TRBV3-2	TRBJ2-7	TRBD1	CASSQTGTGGYEQYF
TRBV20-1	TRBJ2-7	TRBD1	CSASSWGQGGYEQYF
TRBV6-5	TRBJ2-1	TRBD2	CASSYLQGGWYNEQFF
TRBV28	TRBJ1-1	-	CASSFPLNTEAFF
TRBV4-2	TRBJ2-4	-	CASSQGGTLAKNIQYF
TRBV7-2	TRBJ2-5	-	CASSSNRVGVFIETQYF
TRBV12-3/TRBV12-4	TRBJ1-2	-	CASRGDLGYTF
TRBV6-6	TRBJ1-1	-	CASSQGSLLGTEAFF
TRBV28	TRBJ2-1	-	CASRAPLTAYNEQFF
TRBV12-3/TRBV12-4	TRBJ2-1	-	CASRLTGINEQFF